This TCR beta chain was retrieved from a study of OX40 agonist ivuxolimab in advanced cancers. The cohort excluded patients with autoimmune disease history or systemic immunosuppression. Trimming cost V 7 bases and J 3 bases, with 19 bases left between them. CDR3 length: 16 residues. Germline-derived CDR1 and CDR2 are LNHNV and YYDKDF (reference sequence). Some clones are missing from TCRdb's copy, which holds only in-frame ones; the method was immunoSEQ multiplex PCR. The table has approximately 67,000 clones, about 85% seen once. The receptor's source is an adult with an advanced solid tumor such as melanoma, head and neck, liver or kidney cancer. This chain links TRBV15 with TRBJ1-3; D is possibly TRBD1 (5 bases). The source material was CD4+ or CD8+ T cells sorted from blood, sampled in a trial of the OX40 agonist ivuxolimab. The CDR3 DNA sequence: TGTGCCACCACTACTTTCAAGGCAGGGCTTGGAAACACCATATATTTT. Its translation: CATTTFKAGLGNTIYF.